These 5 T cell receptor beta chains came from one sample sequenced in a study of blood T cell repertoires in COVID-19. The method was immunoSEQ multiplex PCR; TCRdb's version includes in-frame clones alone and lacks a portion of them. This table has about 270,000 clones, more than 65% appearing once. Sequenced sample: peripheral blood. The receptor set was obtained from a woman under 30 with acute or convalescent COVID-19.

The chain joins TRBV29-1 to TRBJ2-3; 7 nucleotides agree with TRBD1. The germline V gene encodes CDR1 SQVTM and CDR2 ANQGSEA. The CDR3 has 17 amino acids. V shed 6 bases and J 0 bases; nucleotides not matched to a gene: 15. The CDR3 spells CSVAQFVTGVSTDTQYF. In DNA, the CDR3 is TGCAGCGTCGCCCAATTTGTAACAGGGGTTAGCACAGATACGCAGTATTTT.

This clone was found once. J is TRBJ1-3 and V is TRBV11-2, with 7 bases that match TRBD1. Germline V gene sequence: CDR1 SGHAT, CDR2 FQNNGV. The CDR3 loop spans 17 amino acids. The trim removed 3 bases at V and 3 bases at J, leaving 11 bases unmatched. The CDR3 reads CASSFREQGSIGNTIYF. The CDR3 nucleotides read TGTGCCAGCAGCTTTAGAGAACAGGGGTCAATTGGAAACACCATATATTTT. Using reference TRBV11-2 and TRBJ1-3 for the parts outside the CDR3, the full variable domain is EAGVAQSPRYKIIEKRQSVAFWCNPISGHATLYWYQQILGQGPKLLIQFQNNGVVDDSQLPKDRFSAERLKGVDSTLKIQPAKLEDSAVYLCASSFREQGSIGNTIYFGEGSWLTVV.

V usage is TRBV29-1 and J usage is TRBJ2-1, with 8 bases aligning to TRBD2. Germline-derived CDR1 and CDR2 are SQVTM and ANQGSEA. V trimming: 7 bases; J trimming: 6 bases; junction bases outside the gene matches: 11. This CDR3 is 14 amino acids long. The CDR3 region is CSAVGGRTSNEQFF. CDR3 DNA: TGCAGCGCTGTGGGCGGGAGGACGAGCAATGAGCAGTTCTTC.

The gene calls are TRBV3-1 (or the pseudogene TRBV3-2) and TRBJ2-2, with D uncertain. CDR1 is LGHDT, CDR2 YNNKEL, per germline (reference sequence). The CDR3 runs 12 residues. The V end lost 8 bases, the J end lost 5 bases, and 9 bases lay between the germline ends. The DNA of the CDR3 is TGTGCCAGCCACCGGAGAACCGGGGAGCTGTTTTTT. Translated: CASHRRTGELFF.

This sequence joins TRBV13 and TRBJ1-2, with 7 nucleotides matching TRBD1. CDR3 length: 15 amino acids. CDR1 is PRHDT, CDR2 FYEKMQ, per germline (reference sequence). Trimming removed 5 bases from V and 4 bases from J; junction bases left unmatched: 10. CDR3 bases: TGTGCCAGCAGCACCCGACAGGGTTCGGGCTATGGCTACACCTTC. As protein: CASSTRQGSGYGYTF.